In its sample, the clone carrying this T cell receptor beta chain was seen many times. Its specificity is not known. Time point here: longitudinal time-point 1 (baseline). Unsorted libraries were prepared from 2 million PBMCs that had been stored at -80 C. V shed 6 bases and J shed 5 bases, with 13 bases lying between them. Germline values: CDR1 SQVTM, CDR2 ANQGSEA. This CDR3 has 12 residues. The cDNA was generated through 5'RACE incorporating 10-nucleotide random UMIs. Every sequencing run generated in excess of 170 million TCR-beta sequences. These sequences covered 15-18 subjects. TCRdb redid the calling of the 5' RACE reads with MiXCR, one entry per CDR3 protein. The table records some 68,000 distinct CDR3 sequences, around 15% of them present only once. This entry belongs to a study of neurological immune-mediated disorders. Study-wide findings and caveats: Private repertoires in all groups were suggested by the absence of shared CDR3 amino acid sequences among expanded clones across subjects.

This receptor was obtained from a female donor with HTLV-1-associated myelopathy (HAM/TSP). This rearrangement joins TRBV29-1 to TRBJ1-1; D might be TRBD1 (5 bases). Input material: PBMCs. The CDR3 sequence is CSVAWGGTEAFF. The CDR3 DNA reads TGCAGCGTCGCCTGGGGCGGGACTGAAGCTTTCTTT.